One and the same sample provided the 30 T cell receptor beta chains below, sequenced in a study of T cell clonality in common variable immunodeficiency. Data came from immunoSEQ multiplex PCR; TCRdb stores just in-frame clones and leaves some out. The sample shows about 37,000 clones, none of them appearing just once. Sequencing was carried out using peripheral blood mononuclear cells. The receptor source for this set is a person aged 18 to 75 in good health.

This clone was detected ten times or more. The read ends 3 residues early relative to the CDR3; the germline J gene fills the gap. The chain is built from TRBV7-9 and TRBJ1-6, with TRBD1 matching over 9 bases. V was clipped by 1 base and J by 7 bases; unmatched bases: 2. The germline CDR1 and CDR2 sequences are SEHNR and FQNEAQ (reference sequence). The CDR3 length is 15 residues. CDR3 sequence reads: CASSLGGTGNSPLHF. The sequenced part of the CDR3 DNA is TGTGCCAGCAGCTTAGGGGGGACAGGGAATTCACCC.

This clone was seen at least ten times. The part of the CDR3 DNA that was read is TGCAGTGCTAGAGTACTAGCGGGGCCGGACGCACCCACAGATACG. Translation gives CSARVLAGPDAPTDT. The full CDR3 is CSARVLAGPDAPTDTQYF. The chain recombines TRBV20-1 with TRBJ2-3, with 10 bases that match TRBD2. With the read ending 3 residues before the CDR3 end, the germline J gene is used to fill in that end. Germline lookup yields CDR1 DFQATT and CDR2 SNEGSKA (reference sequence). This CDR3 spans 18 amino acids. The junction had 12 bases not matched to a gene; V was cut back by 1 base and J by 2 bases.

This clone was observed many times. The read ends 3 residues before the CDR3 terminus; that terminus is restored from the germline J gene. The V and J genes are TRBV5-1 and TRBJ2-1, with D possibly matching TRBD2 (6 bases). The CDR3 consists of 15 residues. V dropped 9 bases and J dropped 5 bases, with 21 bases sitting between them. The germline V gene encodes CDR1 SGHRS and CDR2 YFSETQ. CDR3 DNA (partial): TGCGCCACCACAGACCTAAATAGCGGAAACAATGAG. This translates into CATTDLNSGNNE. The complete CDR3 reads CATTDLNSGNNEQFF.

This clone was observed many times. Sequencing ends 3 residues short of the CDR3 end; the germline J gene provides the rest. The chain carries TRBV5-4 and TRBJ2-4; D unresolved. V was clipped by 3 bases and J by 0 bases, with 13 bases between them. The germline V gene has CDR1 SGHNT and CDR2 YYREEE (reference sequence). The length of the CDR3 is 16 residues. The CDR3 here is CASSSGPVVAKNIQYF. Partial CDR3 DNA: TGTGCCAGCAGCTCTGGCCCTGTCGTAGCCAAAAACATT.

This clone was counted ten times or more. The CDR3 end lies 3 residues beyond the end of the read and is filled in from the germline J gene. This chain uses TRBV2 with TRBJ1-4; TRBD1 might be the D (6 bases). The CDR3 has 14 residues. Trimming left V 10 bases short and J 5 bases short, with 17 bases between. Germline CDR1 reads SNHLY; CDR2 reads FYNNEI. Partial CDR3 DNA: TGTGCCACCCAGACTGACAGGACAAATGAAAAA. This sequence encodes CATQTDRTNEK. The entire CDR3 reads CATQTDRTNEKLFF.

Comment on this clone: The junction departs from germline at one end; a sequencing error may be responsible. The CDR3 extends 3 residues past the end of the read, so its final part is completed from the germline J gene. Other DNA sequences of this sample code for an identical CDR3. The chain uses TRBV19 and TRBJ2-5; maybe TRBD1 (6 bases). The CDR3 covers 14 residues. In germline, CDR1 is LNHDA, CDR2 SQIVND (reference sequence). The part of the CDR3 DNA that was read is TGCGCCAGTAGTTCCACAGGGTTTCGCGAGACC. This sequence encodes CASSSTGFRET. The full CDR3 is CASSSTGFRETQYF.

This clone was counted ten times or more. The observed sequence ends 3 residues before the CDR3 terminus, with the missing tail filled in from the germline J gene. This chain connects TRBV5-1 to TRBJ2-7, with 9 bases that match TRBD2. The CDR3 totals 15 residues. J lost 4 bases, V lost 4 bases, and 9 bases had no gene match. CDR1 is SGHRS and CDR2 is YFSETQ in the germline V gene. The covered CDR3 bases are TGCGCCAGCAGCCTGACGGGTAGCGGGAGTTACGAG. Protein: CASSLTGSGSYE. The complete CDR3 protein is CASSLTGSGSYEQYF.

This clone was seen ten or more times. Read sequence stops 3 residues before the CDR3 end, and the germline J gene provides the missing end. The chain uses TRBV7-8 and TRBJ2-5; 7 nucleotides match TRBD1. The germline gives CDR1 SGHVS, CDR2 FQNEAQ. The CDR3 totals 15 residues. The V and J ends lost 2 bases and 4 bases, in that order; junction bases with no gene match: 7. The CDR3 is CASSLRVAGGETQYF. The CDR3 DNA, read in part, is TGTGCCAGCAGCTTAAGAGTCGCAGGGGGAGAGACC.

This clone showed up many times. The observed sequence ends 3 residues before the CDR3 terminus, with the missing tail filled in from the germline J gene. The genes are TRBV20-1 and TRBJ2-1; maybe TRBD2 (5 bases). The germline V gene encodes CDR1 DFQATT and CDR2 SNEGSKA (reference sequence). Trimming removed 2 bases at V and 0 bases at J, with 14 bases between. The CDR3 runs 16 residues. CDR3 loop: CSARRPTSGSYNEQFF. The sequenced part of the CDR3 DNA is TGCAGTGCTAGAAGGCCCACCAGCGGCTCCTACAATGAG.

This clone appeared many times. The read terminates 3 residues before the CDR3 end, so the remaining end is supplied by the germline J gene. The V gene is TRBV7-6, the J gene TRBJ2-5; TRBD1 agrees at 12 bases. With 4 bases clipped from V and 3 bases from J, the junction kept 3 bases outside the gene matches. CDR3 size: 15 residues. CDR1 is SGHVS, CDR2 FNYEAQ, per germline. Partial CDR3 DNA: TGTGCCAGCAGCTCCGGGACAGGGGGCGAAGAGACC. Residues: CASSSGTGGEET. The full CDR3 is CASSSGTGGEETQYF. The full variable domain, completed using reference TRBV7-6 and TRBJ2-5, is GAGVSQSPRYKVTKRGQDVALRCDPISGHVSLYWYRQALGQGPEFLTYFNYEAQQDKSGLPNDRFSAERPEGSISTLTIQRTEQRDSAMYRCASSSGTGGEETQYFGPGTRLLVL.

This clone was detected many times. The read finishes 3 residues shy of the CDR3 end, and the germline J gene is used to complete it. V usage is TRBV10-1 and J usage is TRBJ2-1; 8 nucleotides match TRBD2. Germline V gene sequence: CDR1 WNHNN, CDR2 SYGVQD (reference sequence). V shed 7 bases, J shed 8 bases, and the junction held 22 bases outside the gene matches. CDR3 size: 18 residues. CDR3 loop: CASILAAPRRISVDEQFF. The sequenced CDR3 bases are TGCGCCAGCATACTAGCGGCACCTAGGAGGATCTCGGTTGATGAG.

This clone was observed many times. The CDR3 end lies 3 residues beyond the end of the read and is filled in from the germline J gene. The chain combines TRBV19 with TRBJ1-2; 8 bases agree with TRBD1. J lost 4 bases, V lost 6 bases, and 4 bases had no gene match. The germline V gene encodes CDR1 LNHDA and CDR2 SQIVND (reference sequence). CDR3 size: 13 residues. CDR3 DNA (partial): TGTGCCAGTAGAAGGACAGGGACCTATGGC. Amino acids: CASRRTGTYG. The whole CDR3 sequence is CASRRTGTYGYTF. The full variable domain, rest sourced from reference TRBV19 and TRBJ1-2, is DGGITQSPKYLFRKEGQNVTLSCEQNLNHDAMYWYRQDPGQGLRLIYYSQIVNDFQKGDIAEGYSVSREKKESFPLTVTSAQKNPTAFYLCASRRTGTYGYTFGSGTRLTVV.

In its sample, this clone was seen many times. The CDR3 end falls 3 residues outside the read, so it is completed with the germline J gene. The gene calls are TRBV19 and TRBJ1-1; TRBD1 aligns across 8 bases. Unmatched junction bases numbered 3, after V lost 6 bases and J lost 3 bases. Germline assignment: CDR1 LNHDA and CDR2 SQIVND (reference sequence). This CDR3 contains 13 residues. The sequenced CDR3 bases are TGTGCCAGTAGGCTGGACAGGGACACTGAA. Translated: CASRLDRDTE. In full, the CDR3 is CASRLDRDTEAFF.

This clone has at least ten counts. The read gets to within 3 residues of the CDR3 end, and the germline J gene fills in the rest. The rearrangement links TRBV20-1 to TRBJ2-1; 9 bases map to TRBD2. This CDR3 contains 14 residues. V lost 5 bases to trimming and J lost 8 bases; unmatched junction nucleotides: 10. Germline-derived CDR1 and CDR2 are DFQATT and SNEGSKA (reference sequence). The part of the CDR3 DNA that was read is TGCAGTGCTGCACAGGGGACTAGCCGGTATGAG. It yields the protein CSAAQGTSRYE. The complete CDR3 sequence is CSAAQGTSRYEQFF.

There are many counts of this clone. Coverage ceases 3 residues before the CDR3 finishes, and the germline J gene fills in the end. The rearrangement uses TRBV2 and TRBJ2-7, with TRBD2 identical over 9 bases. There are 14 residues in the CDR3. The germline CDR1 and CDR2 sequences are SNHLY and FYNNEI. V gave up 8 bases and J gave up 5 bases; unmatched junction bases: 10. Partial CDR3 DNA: TGTGCCAGCGTGATTTATAGCGGGAGCAACGAG. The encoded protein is CASVIYSGSNE. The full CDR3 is CASVIYSGSNEQYF.

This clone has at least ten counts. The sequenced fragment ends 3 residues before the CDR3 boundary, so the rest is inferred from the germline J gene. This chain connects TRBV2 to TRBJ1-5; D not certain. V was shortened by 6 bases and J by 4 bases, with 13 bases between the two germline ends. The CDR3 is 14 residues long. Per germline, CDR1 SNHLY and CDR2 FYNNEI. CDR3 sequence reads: CASRQGPENQPQHF. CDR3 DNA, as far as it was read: TGTGCCAGCAGACAAGGTCCCGAAAATCAGCCC.

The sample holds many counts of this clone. CDR3 loop: CASSIRHTIMDTQYF. Partial CDR3 DNA: TGTGCCAGTAGTATCAGACACACAATCATGGATACG. The gene calls are TRBV19 and TRBJ2-3; D unclear. The CDR3 is cut off 3 residues early in the read; its end comes from the germline J gene. Between the trimmed V and J ends, which lost 3 bases and 6 bases, there was a span of 16 bases. From germline, CDR1 is LNHDA and CDR2 SQIVND (reference sequence). This CDR3 has 15 amino acids.

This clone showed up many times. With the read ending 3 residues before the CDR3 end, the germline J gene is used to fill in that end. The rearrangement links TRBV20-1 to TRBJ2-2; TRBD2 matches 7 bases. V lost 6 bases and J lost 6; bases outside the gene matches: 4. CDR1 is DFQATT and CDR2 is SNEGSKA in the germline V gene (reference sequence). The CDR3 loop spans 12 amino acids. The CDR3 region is CSALGLAGELFF. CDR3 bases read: TGCAGTGCCCTTGGACTAGCCGGGGAG.

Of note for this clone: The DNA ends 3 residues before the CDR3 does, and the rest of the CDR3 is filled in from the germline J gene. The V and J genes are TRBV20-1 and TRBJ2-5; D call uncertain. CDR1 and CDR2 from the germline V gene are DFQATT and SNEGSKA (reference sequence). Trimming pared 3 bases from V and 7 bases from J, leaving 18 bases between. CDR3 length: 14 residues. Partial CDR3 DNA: TGCAGTGCTAGGGAAGGGTCTTACGATACGACC. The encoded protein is CSAREGSYDTT. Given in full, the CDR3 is CSAREGSYDTTQYF.

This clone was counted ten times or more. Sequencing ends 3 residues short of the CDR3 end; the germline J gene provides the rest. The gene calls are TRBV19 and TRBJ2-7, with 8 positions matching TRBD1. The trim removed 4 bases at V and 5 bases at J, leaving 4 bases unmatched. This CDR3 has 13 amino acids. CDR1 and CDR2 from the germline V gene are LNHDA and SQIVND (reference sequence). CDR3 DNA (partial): TGTGCCAGTAGTACAACAGGGGGGAACGAG. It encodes CASSTTGGNE. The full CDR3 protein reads CASSTTGGNEQYF.

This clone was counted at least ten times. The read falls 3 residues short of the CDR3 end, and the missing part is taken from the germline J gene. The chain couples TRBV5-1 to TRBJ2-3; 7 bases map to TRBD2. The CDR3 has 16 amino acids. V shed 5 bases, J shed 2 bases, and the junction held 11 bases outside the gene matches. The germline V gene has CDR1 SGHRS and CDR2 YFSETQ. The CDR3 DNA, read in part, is TGCGCCAGCAGTTTAGGCGGGGGAGCCCCCACAGATACG. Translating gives CASSLGGGAPTDT. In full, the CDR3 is CASSLGGGAPTDTQYF.

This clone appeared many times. CDR3 in amino acids: CASTLSLDREKYGYTF. The part of the CDR3 DNA that was read is TGTGCCAGTACCCTTTCACTGGACAGGGAAAAATATGGC. This chain uses TRBV19 with TRBJ1-2; 8 bases are a match to TRBD1. The observed sequence ends 3 residues before the CDR3 terminus, with the missing tail filled in from the germline J gene. The CDR3 is 16 amino acids. J lost 5 bases, V lost 7 bases, and 15 bases had no gene match. Germline V CDR1 and CDR2: LNHDA, SQIVND (reference sequence).

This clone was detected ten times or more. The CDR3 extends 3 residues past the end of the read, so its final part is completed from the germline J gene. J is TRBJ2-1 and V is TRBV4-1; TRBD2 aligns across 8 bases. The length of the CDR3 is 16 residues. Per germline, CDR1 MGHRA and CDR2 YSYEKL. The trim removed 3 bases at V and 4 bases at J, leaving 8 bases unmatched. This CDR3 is CASSHRAGDSYNEQFF. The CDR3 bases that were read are TGCGCCAGCAGCCACCGAGCGGGAGACTCGTACAATGAG.

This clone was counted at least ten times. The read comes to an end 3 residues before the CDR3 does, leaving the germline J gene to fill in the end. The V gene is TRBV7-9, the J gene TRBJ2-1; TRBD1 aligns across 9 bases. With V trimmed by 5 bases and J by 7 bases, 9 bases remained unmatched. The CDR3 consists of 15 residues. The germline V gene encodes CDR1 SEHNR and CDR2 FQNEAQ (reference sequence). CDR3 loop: CASSPGDRDTNEQFF. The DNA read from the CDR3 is TGTGCCAGCAGCCCCGGGGACAGGGATACGAATGAG. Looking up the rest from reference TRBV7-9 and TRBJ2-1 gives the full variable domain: DTGVSQNPRHKITKRGQNVTFRCDPISEHNRLYWYRQTLGQGPEFLTYFQNEAQLEKSRLLSDRFSAERPKGSFSTLEIQRTEQGDSAMYLCASSPGDRDTNEQFFGPGTRLTVL.

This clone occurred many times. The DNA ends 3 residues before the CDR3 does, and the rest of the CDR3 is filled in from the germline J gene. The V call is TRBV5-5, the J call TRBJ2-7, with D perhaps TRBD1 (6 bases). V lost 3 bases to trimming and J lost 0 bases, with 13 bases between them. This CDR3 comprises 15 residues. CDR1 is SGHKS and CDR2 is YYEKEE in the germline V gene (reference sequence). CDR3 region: CASSSKQGSSYEQYF. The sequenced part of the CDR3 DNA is TGTGCCAGCAGCTCTAAACAGGGTTCCTCCTACGAG.

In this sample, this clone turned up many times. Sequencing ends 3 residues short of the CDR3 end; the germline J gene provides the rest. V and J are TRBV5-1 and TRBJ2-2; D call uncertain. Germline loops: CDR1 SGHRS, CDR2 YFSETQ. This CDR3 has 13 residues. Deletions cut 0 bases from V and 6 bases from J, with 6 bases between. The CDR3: CASSLEGPGELFF. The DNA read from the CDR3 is TGCGCCAGCAGCTTGGAGGGCCCCGGGGAG.

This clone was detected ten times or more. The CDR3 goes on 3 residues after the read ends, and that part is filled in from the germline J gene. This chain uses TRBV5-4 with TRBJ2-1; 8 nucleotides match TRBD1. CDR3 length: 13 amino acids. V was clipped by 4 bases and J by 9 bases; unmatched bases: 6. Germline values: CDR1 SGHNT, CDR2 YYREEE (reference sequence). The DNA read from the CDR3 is TGTGCCAGCAGCCGGACAGGGCAGGGTGAG. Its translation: CASSRTGQGE. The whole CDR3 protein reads CASSRTGQGEQFF.

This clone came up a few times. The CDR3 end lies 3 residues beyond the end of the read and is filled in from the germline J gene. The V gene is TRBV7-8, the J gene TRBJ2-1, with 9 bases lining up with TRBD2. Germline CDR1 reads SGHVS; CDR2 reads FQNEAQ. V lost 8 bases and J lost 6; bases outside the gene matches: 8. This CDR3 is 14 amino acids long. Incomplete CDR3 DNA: TGTGCCAGCCACGCGGGAGGGGGAACCAATGAG. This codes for CASHAGGGTNE. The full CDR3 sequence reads CASHAGGGTNEQFF.

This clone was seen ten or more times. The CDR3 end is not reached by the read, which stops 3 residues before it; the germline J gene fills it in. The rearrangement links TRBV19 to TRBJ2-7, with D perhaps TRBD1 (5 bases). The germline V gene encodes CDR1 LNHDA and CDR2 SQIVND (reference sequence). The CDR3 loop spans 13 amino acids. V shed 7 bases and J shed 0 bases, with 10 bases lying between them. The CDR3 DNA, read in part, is TGTGCCAGTAAAGGCAGGGCCTCCTACGAG. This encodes CASKGRASYE. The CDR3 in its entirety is CASKGRASYEQYF.

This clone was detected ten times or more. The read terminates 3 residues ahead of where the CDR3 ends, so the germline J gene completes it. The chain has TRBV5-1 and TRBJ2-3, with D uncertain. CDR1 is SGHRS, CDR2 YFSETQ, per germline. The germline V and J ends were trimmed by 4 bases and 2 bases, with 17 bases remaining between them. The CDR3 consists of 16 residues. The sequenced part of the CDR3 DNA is TGCGCCAGCAGCCTCATTGGCGGAGCCTACACAGATACG. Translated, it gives CASSLIGGAYTDT. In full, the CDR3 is CASSLIGGAYTDTQYF. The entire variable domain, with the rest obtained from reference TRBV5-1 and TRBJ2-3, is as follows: KAGVTQTPRYLIKTRGQQVTLSCSPISGHRSVSWYQQTPGQGLQFLFEYFSETQRNKGNFPGRFSGRQFSNSRSEMNVSTLELGDSALYLCASSLIGGAYTDTQYFGPGTRLTVL.